Below are 29 T cell receptor beta chains sequenced from a single sample in a study of human T cells and chemical hapten exposure (dated by TCRdb to 2020 to 2023). The time point tag for this specimen amounts to: patch test 1, 2 weeks after DPC sensitization. Explained via the paper, the treatment or condition label denotes: therapeutic diphenylcyclopropenone sensitization with weekly scalp DPC. Libraries were built with RACE. The reads were generated on a NextSeq 500. TCRdb itself trimmed the public reads at Q25 with fastp, ran MiXCR and retained productive beta chains. Identical CDR3 protein sequences are pooled into one entry, listed with their most common genes and DNA. Here the sample has about 49,000 distinct CDR3 sequences; around 9.3% occur a single time. Just under 4.5% of the sample lies in the top ten. The specimen comprised whole blood, sampled in connection with sensitization to the hapten diphenylcyclopropenone (DPC). These TCRs come from a woman in her fifties or sixties with alopecia areata. Some clones in this sample may be carry-over from other donors' samples.

This clonotype was picked up many times. The chain employs TRBV5-6 and TRBJ2-1; unclear D gene. The CDR3 has 15 residues. Germline CDR1 SGHDT, CDR2 YYEEEE. The V end lost 2 bases, the J end lost 4 bases, and 13 bases lay between the germline ends. This CDR3 reads CASSFGVTPYNEQFF. CDR3 DNA: TGTGCCAGCAGCTTTGGCGTCACCCCGTACAATGAGCAGTTCTTC.

This clonotype was detected ten times or more. This chain uses TRBV5-1 with TRBJ2-1; no reliable D call. Germline loops: CDR1 SGHRS, CDR2 YFSETQ. This CDR3 has 11 amino acids. V was shortened by 2 bases and J by 15 bases, with 12 bases between the two germline ends. CDR3 protein: CASSFEVQRFF. CDR3 nucleotide sequence: TGCGCCAGCAGCTTTGAAGTTCAGAGGTTCTTC.

This clonotype was counted many times. The chain combines TRBV3-1 with TRBJ2-7; TRBD2 agrees at 10 bases. Germline loops: CDR1 LGHDT, CDR2 YNNKEL (reference sequence). V gave up 4 bases and J gave up 5 bases; unmatched junction bases: 11. The CDR3 spans 16 residues. The CDR3 reads CASSRTGTSVSHEQYF. As DNA, the CDR3 is TGTGCCAGCAGCCGTACCGGGACTAGCGTTTCCCACGAGCAGTACTTC.

This clonotype occurred a few times. CDR3 DNA: TGTGCCAGCAGTTTACTGCAGCGGGAGGAATTCTTC. It translates to CASSLLQREEFF. J is TRBJ2-1 and V is TRBV28; 9 bases fit TRBD2. CDR3 length equals 12 residues. Trimming at V came to 2 bases and at J to 16 bases, leaving 6 bases not matched to a gene. From germline, CDR1 is MDHEN and CDR2 SYDVKM.

This clonotype has at least ten counts. The rearrangement joins TRBV7-8 to TRBJ1-1; the match to TRBD1 covers 10 bases. V lost 4 bases and J lost 0; bases outside the gene matches: 2. This CDR3 region has 15 residues. Germline V CDR1 and CDR2: SGHVS, FQNEAQ. The CDR3 DNA reads TGTGCCAGCAGCTGGGGGACAGGGGTGAACACTGAAGCTTTCTTT. It is translated as CASSWGTGVNTEAFF.

J is TRBJ2-4 and V is TRBV27, with 11 bases fitting TRBD1. Germline-derived CDR1 and CDR2 are MNHEY and SMNVEV (reference sequence). This CDR3 spans 15 amino acids. J was trimmed by 5 bases and V by 5 bases; bases with no gene match: 5. As DNA, the CDR3 is TGTGCCAGCAGTCCGGACAGGGGGCCCCAAAACATTCAGTACTTC. Encoded protein: CASSPDRGPQNIQYF.

This clonotype was detected ten times or more. V gene TRBV11-2 combines with J gene TRBJ2-2; D is ambiguous. V was pared by 7 bases and J by 0 bases, with 12 bases between. Germline V CDR1 and CDR2: SGHAT, FQNNGV. The CDR3 is 15 amino acids. The CDR3, as DNA: TGTGCCAGCACCTGGGCATTCGCGAACACCGGGGAGCTGTTTTTT. This encodes CASTWAFANTGELFF.

This clonotype was observed at least ten times. CDR3 amino acids: CSAPGLAESTDTQYF. The CDR3 coding sequence is TGCAGTGCCCCGGGACTAGCGGAGAGCACAGATACGCAGTATTTT. V and J are TRBV20-1 and TRBJ2-3, with 11 bases matching TRBD2. V shed 6 bases, J shed 0 bases, and the junction held 5 bases outside the gene matches. The CDR3 runs 15 residues. The germline V gene encodes CDR1 DFQATT and CDR2 SNEGSKA (reference sequence).

The J gene is TRBJ2-3, the V gene TRBV20-1; unclear D gene. CDR1 is DFQATT, CDR2 SNEGSKA, per germline (reference sequence). Trimming took off 5 bases at V and 6 bases at J, with 15 bases between the two ends. This CDR3 has 13 amino acids. The CDR3 nucleotides read TGCAGTGCTTGGCAGGAAACTTCCGATACGCAGTATTTT. Protein sequence: CSAWQETSDTQYF.

This clonotype has a count of ten or more. The chain carries TRBV18 and TRBJ1-5; the D gene is possibly TRBD1 (5 bases). Germline assignment: CDR1 KGHSH and CDR2 LQKENI. The V and J ends lost 5 bases and 5 bases respectively, with 13 bases between them. The CDR3 has 14 residues. The CDR3 coding sequence is TGTGCCAGCTCAGGACAAAAGCAATATCAGCCCCAGCATTTT. Translation: CASSGQKQYQPQHF.

The rearrangement links TRBV20-1 to TRBJ2-1; 7 bases fit TRBD2. The CDR3 totals 14 residues. Germline assignment: CDR1 DFQATT and CDR2 SNEGSKA (reference sequence). V trimming: 4 bases; J trimming: 4 bases; junction bases outside the gene matches: 7. CDR3 DNA: TGCAGTGCTACGCTTAGGACTAGGTACAATGAGCAGTTCTTC. It translates to CSATLRTRYNEQFF.

This chain joins TRBV7-2 and TRBJ1-4; D remains unclear. The CDR3 runs 12 residues. V lost 4 bases and J 10 bases, leaving 10 bases between the germline ends. Germline assignment: CDR1 SGHTA and CDR2 FQGNSA. In DNA form, the CDR3 reads TGTGCCAGCAGCTCCGACACGGCAAAACTGTTTTTT. Translating gives CASSSDTAKLFF.

The chain uses TRBV7-2 and TRBJ2-3; D not certain. V was cut by 1 base and J by 4 bases, with 9 bases left in between. Germline V gene sequence: CDR1 SGHTA, CDR2 FQGNSA. The CDR3 contains 14 residues. The CDR3 DNA reads TGTGCCAGCAGCTTAGAGATCGGGTCAGATACGCAGTATTTT. Translation: CASSLEIGSDTQYF.

This clonotype has a count of ten or more. The chain uses TRBV20-1 and TRBJ2-1, with 12 bases that match TRBD2. CDR1 DFQATT and CDR2 SNEGSKA come from the germline V gene (reference sequence). This CDR3 contains 14 residues. J lost 5 bases, V lost 5 bases, and 4 bases had no gene match. DNA for the CDR3: TGCAGTGCTTACCTAGCGGGAGGGCACAATGAGCAGTTCTTC. It yields the protein CSAYLAGGHNEQFF.

This clonotype was seen a few times. The genes are TRBV12-3 or TRBV12-4 and TRBJ2-2; D ambiguous. V was clipped by 2 bases and J by 3 bases, with 7 bases between them. This CDR3 contains 14 residues. For the CDR3, the DNA is TGTGCCAGCAGTTTATCCGGACACACCGGGGAGCTGTTTTTT. Translation: CASSLSGHTGELFF.

This clonotype came up many times. The rearrangement joins TRBV5-6 to TRBJ2-3; 7 nucleotides align to TRBD2. CDR1 and CDR2 (germline): SGHDT, YYEEEE. The CDR3 consists of 15 residues. V was pared by 0 bases and J by 0 bases, with 1 base of the junction left unmatched. This CDR3 reads CASSLGLASTDTQYF. The CDR3 DNA reads TGTGCCAGCAGCTTGGGACTAGCCAGCACAGATACGCAGTATTTT. Full variable domain (rest looked up from reference TRBV5-6 and TRBJ2-3): DAGVTQSPTHLIKTRGQQVTLRCSPKSGHDTVSWYQQALGQGPQFIFQYYEEEERQRGNFPDRFSGHQFPNYSSELNVNALLLGDSALYLCASSLGLASTDTQYFGPGTRLTVL.

The V gene is TRBV2, the J gene TRBJ1-5; possibly TRBD1 for D (6 bases). CDR1 and CDR2 from the germline V gene are SNHLY and FYNNEI. This CDR3 is 13 amino acids long. Between the trimmed V and J ends, which lost 5 bases and 6 bases, there was a span of 11 bases. CDR3 protein: CASSTGSSQPQHF. Here the CDR3 DNA reads TGTGCCAGCAGTACAGGGTCAAGTCAGCCCCAGCATTTT.

This clonotype was recorded many times. This chain connects TRBV20-1 to TRBJ2-6, with TRBD1 identical over 10 bases. Germline V gene sequence: CDR1 DFQATT, CDR2 SNEGSKA (reference sequence). V shed 3 bases and J 0 bases; nucleotides not matched to a gene: 8. The CDR3 sequence is 18 residues long. This CDR3 is CSARLGGQGGSGANVLTF. The CDR3 bases are TGCAGTGCTAGGTTAGGTGGACAGGGGGGCTCTGGGGCCAACGTCCTGACTTTC.

The sample holds many counts of this clonotype. The chain combines TRBV10-1 with TRBJ2-5; 11 positions agree with TRBD2. The trim removed 0 bases at V and 4 bases at J, leaving 4 bases unmatched. Germline CDR1 reads WNHNN; CDR2 reads SYGVQD (reference sequence). The CDR3 totals 16 residues. The CDR3 sequence is CASSESIAGGIETQYF. In DNA form, the CDR3 reads TGCGCCAGCAGTGAGTCCATAGCGGGAGGGATAGAGACCCAGTACTTC.

This clonotype occurred many times. The rearrangement links TRBV4-2 to TRBJ2-6; tentatively, D is TRBD2 (5 bases). V was pared by 3 bases and J by 0 bases, with 15 bases between. This CDR3 contains 18 residues. CDR1 is LGHNA, CDR2 YNFKEQ, per germline. The CDR3 reads CASSHIARESSGANVLTF. The CDR3 bases are TGTGCCAGCAGCCATATAGCGAGAGAGAGCTCTGGGGCCAACGTCCTGACTTTC.

The chain couples TRBV7-6 to TRBJ2-1, with 15 positions matching TRBD2. Trimming at V came to 5 bases and at J to 7 bases, leaving 6 bases not matched to a gene. There are 16 residues in the CDR3. The germline V gene encodes CDR1 SGHVS and CDR2 FNYEAQ. The CDR3 loop is CASSEGLAGGVNEQFF. The CDR3 DNA reads TGTGCCAGCAGCGAGGGACTAGCGGGAGGAGTGAATGAGCAGTTCTTC. The complete variable domain, with remaining parts taken from reference TRBV7-6 and TRBJ2-1, reads GAGVSQSPRYKVTKRGQDVALRCDPISGHVSLYWYRQALGQGPEFLTYFNYEAQQDKSGLPNDRFSAERPEGSISTLTIQRTEQRDSAMYRCASSEGLAGGVNEQFFGPGTRLTVL.

The chain recombines TRBV7-9 with TRBJ2-2; D is unclear. The CDR3 consists of 15 residues. V lost 8 bases, J lost 0 bases, and 13 bases lay in between. Looked up from germline, CDR1 is SEHNR and CDR2 is FQNEAQ (reference sequence). The CDR3 DNA reads as TGTGCCAGCTTTGTAGGCAACACGAACACCGGGGAGCTGTTTTTT. Encoded protein: CASFVGNTNTGELFF.

This clonotype was seen repeatedly, ten times or more. The J gene is TRBJ2-2, the V gene TRBV7-2; D uncertain. The V and J ends lost 1 base and 8 bases respectively, with 17 bases between them. CDR1 and CDR2 (germline): SGHTA, FQGNSA. CDR3 size: 16 residues. The CDR3 region is CASSLVSPRSGGELFF. CDR3 in DNA: TGTGCCAGCAGCTTAGTATCCCCTAGGTCCGGTGGGGAGCTGTTTTTT.

This clonotype was observed at least ten times. The gene calls are TRBV3-1 and TRBJ1-2, with no clear D. This CDR3 spans 12 amino acids. V shed 3 bases and J shed 4 bases, with 6 bases lying between them. Germline V gene lookup returns CDR1 LGHDT and CDR2 YNNKEL (reference sequence). CDR3 in amino acids: CASSQGRYGYTF. Written as DNA, the CDR3 is TGTGCCAGCAGCCAGGGTCGCTATGGCTACACCTTC.

This clonotype was seen at least ten times. J is TRBJ1-1 and V is TRBV15, with a weak D call TRBD1 (5 bases). The V end was cut by 0 bases, the J end by 9 bases, with 17 bases between. The CDR3 runs to 15 residues. Germline CDR1 LNHNV, CDR2 YYDKDF (reference sequence). DNA for the CDR3: TGTGCCACCAGCAGAGATGCGATGCGGGGCAACCAAGCTTTCTTT. Protein: CATSRDAMRGNQAFF.

The rearrangement uses TRBV19 and TRBJ1-5; 7 positions match TRBD1. The ends lost 2 bases at V and 7 bases at J; junction bases unmatched: 5. CDR3 length: 14 amino acids. CDR1 LNHDA and CDR2 SQIVND come from the germline V gene (reference sequence). CDR3 nucleotides: TGTGCCAGTAGTATATCAGGGGGAGAACAGCCCCAGCATTTT. Protein product: CASSISGGEQPQHF.

This clonotype was recorded many times. The rearrangement links TRBV10-2 to TRBJ2-1; 7 positions agree with TRBD2. Germline trimming cut 6 bases from V and 1 base from J; bases unmatched to any gene: 6. CDR1 WSHSY and CDR2 SAAADI come from the germline V gene. The CDR3 sequence is 15 residues long. CDR3 region: CASSRAGSSYNEQFF. CDR3 sequence (DNA): TGCGCCAGCAGCAGAGCGGGATCGTCCTACAATGAGCAGTTCTTC.

This clonotype was counted many times. The rearrangement uses TRBV12-3 or TRBV12-4 and TRBJ2-4, with no clear D. This CDR3 has 13 amino acids. Trimming left V 4 bases short and J 5 bases short, with 9 bases between. CDR3 nucleotide sequence: TGTGCCAGCAGTTATCGGGTTCAAAACATTCAGTACTTC. It is translated as CASSYRVQNIQYF.

In this sample, this clonotype turned up a few times. The chain couples TRBV30 to TRBJ2-1; 10 bases are shared with TRBD1. After removal of 2 bases from V and 10 bases from J, the junction contained 5 bases not matched to a gene. This CDR3 spans 13 amino acids. Germline V gene sequence: CDR1 GTSNPN, CDR2 SVGIG (reference sequence). DNA for the CDR3: TGTGCCTGGAGTTGGGGACAGGGGATCGAGCAGTTCTTC. This encodes CAWSWGQGIEQFF.